This TCR beta chain appears in the sequencing data of a study of cytomegalovirus exposure and HLA in healthy donors. Study-level points and caveats: The presence/absence work took it that sequencing depth was about the same across donors.

Comments on this clone: Its antigen remains unknown.

PCR amplification relied on 60 Vbeta primers (plus 13 Jbeta primers). TCRdb keeps only in-frame clones here, not all; method: immunoSEQ multiplex PCR. The sample holds about 130,000 clones, 70% to 80% seen once. Source material: PBMCs. The receptor comes from a woman aged 45-59 years in good health and CMV-seronegative.

CDR3 in amino acids: CASSQGIRETQYF. Here the CDR3 DNA reads TGTGCCAGTAGTCAGGGGATTCGGGAGACCCAGTACTTC. The chain links TRBV19 to TRBJ2-5, with a weak D call TRBD1 (6 bases). Trimming took 5 bases from V and 5 from J, leaving 12 bases between them. Germline loops: CDR1 LNHDA, CDR2 SQIVND (reference sequence). The CDR3 has 13 residues.